This T cell receptor (beta chain) was sequenced for a study of T cells in Graves' hyperthyroidism and ophthalmopathy (dated by TCRdb to between 2018 and 2020). Background for the entire study: Peripheral blood was sampled at the time of initial diagnosis, prior to any treatment. According to the paper, TCR Vbeta CDR3 sequencing was carried out on 135 peripheral blood samples, which came from approximately 43 ophthalmopathy, approximately 78 hyperthyroidism and approximately 17 progressor patients. Once sampling was done, hyperthyroidism patients were given methimazole at a starting dose of 30 mg daily, whereas ophthalmopathy patients were given high-dose intravenous methylprednisolone. Whether ophthalmopathy could be predicted prospectively was tested in an independent validation cohort made up of 18 to 20 hyperthyroidism patients plus 17 patients who later progressed to ophthalmopathy. The roughly 100 discovery patients were randomly divided into training and test sets at a 7:3 ratio. To identify TCR V-J signatures that set the groups apart, the researchers used a discovery cohort of 100 patients, made up of fewer than 50 with Graves' ophthalmopathy and approximately 57 with stable Graves' hyperthyroidism. The study also compared thyroid tissue and blood T-cell repertoires from about six Graves' hyperthyroidism patients.

The investigation overall reported the following: Ophthalmopathy was separated from stable hyperthyroidism by a 13 V-J signature model, with around 90% sensitivity and 81% to 83% specificity obtained in cross-validation and 80%/75% obtained in testing. During validation, the model predicted progression to ophthalmopathy a median of approximately 6.5 months ahead of onset, with 70.59% sensitivity and 72.22% specificity. Sample size was not statistically predetermined, and blinding of investigators to group allocation was not performed. Most expanded thyroid clonotypes (frequency above 0.001) were also detected in blood, a finding suggesting that blood repertoires may reflect thyroid immune responses.

The TCR beta CDR3 regions were amplified from the RNA transcripts. The TCR CDR3 was subjected to a first round of RT-PCR using the HTBI primer set and the Qiagen OneStep RT-PCR kit. Libraries were constructed in a second round of multiplex PCR, after which size selection and purification were carried out. Libraries were sequenced paired-end with 100 bp reads on an Illumina HiSeq2000. In the original analysis: SOAPnuke was used to process the raw data, throwing out any read that contained adapters or uncalled bases, had a mean Phred below 15, or lacked an exact constant-primer or identifier match. High-quality paired reads were merged using COPE v1.2.5, and each unique nucleotide sequence was defined as a clonotype. Clonotypes were aligned to IMGT TRBV, TRBD and TRBJ reference segments using MiTCR v1.1. The analysis was restricted to V-J combinations with a frequency above 0.0001, which together covered just over 99% of the repertoires. The TCS score was defined as the ratio of F50 (clonal expansion) to E x V (chaos), calculated using BLOSUM62-based TCRdist between CDR3 peptides within each V-J. Welch's t-statistics and random forest reduced 450 to 600 V-J features to some 14, which were used in a naive Bayes classifier (R e1071). In TCRdb, the public reads were trimmed at Q25 with fastp and aligned with MiXCR, with productive beta chains retained. Records with the same CDR3 protein are collapsed into one entry carrying the most frequent genes and DNA. Clone size and V and J calls follow TCRdb, not the original study. The sample table lists some 460,000 distinct CDR3 sequences, approximately 14% of them with a count of one. Around an eighth of the sample rests with the top ten.

This clonotype has a count of ten or more. Its binding antigen is unknown. No much larger clonotype is one base removed from it; base qualities were not supplied. The CDR3 goes from the cysteine to the phenylalanine over 14 residues. The entry retains the CDR3 DNA only, 42 bases that are in frame from base 1. Based on the germline V gene (reference sequence), the CDR1 and CDR2 sequences are DFQATT and SNEGSKA. Here V drops 3 bases and J drops 2 bases, and the junction holds 5 bases not matched to any gene. Stable Graves' hyperthyroidism was defined as the absence of progression to ophthalmopathy over 18 months of follow-up. The hyperthyroidism patients were between 18 and 65 years old and newly diagnosed, with a disease duration of less than 2 months. Any patient with an uncontrolled infection, another autoimmune disease, pregnancy or lactation was excluded. Clinical symptoms, serum thyroxine and TRAb, thyroid ultrasound, and orbital computed tomography formed the basis for the diagnoses. PBMCs were separated from approximately 9.9 ml of fresh peripheral blood using Ficoll-Paque density gradient centrifugation. Trizol reagent was used to extract total RNA, and RNA quality was then checked on an Agilent 2100 Bioanalyzer.

The receptor was derived from a woman in her late teens or twenties with Graves' hyperthyroidism. The sequencing sample was made of blood. Recombination linked TRBV20-1 to TRBJ2-3, with 7 junctional bases fitting TRBD2. The CDR3 reads as follows: CSARKAGLTDTQYF. The nucleotide sequence reads as follows: TGCAGTGCTAGGAAAGCGGGGCTCACAGATACGCAGTATTTT.